The clone carrying this T cell receptor beta chain came up once. The CDR3 contains 16 residues. Germline assignment: CDR1 SGHTA and CDR2 FQGNSA. Trimming cost V 1 base and J 3 bases; bases outside gene matches: 3. Sequenced by immunoSEQ multiplex PCR; TCRdb stores in-frame clones only, minus some. The sample has approximately 180,000 clones, roughly four fifths seen once. The sample comes from a study of blood T cell repertoires in COVID-19. Sample: peripheral blood. The sequence was obtained from a woman of 80 years or more with COVID-19, enrolled during active disease. The V call is TRBV7-2, the J call TRBJ2-3; 11 bases line up with TRBD1. CDR3: CASSLGDRGWTDTQYF. CDR3 sequence (DNA): TGTGCCAGCAGCTTAGGGGACAGGGGGTGGACAGATACGCAGTATTTT.